The next 27 T cell receptor beta chains were all read from a single sample in a study of technical replicates of blood from a handful of donors. Clones were read by immunoSEQ multiplex PCR, and TCRdb kept only the in-frame ones, dropping some. The table shows 70,000 to 85,000 clones, with roughly 97% occurring only once. The sample was T cells isolated from PBMCs. These receptors came from a human donor in good health.

V gene TRBV5-1 combines with J gene TRBJ1-2, with TRBD1 matching 11 bases. Trimming took 0 bases from V and 6 from J; bases not matched to a gene: 7. CDR1 and CDR2 (germline): SGHRS, YFSETQ. The CDR3 sequence is 16 residues long. The CDR3 protein is CASSLEIGTGGDGYTF. The CDR3 region has the DNA TGCGCCAGCAGCTTGGAAATCGGGACAGGGGGTGATGGCTACACCTTC.

CDR3 region: CASSPRDSRNTEAFF. The CDR3 nucleotides read TGTGCCAGCAGCCCACGGGACAGCCGGAACACTGAAGCTTTCTTT. The chain combines TRBV5-8 with TRBJ1-1, with 7 nucleotides matching TRBD1. CDR3 size: 15 residues. Trimming cost V 4 bases and J 1 base; bases outside gene matches: 7. Germline V gene sequence: CDR1 SGHTS, CDR2 YDEGEE. Looking up the rest from reference TRBV5-8 and TRBJ1-1 gives the full variable domain: EAGVTQSPTHLIKTRGQQATLRCSPISGHTSVYWYQQALGLGLQFLLWYDEGEERNRGNFPPRFSGRQFPNYSSELNVNALELEDSALYLCASSPRDSRNTEAFFGQGTRLTVV.

J is TRBJ2-7 and V is TRBV5-1; 8 bases map to TRBD1. This CDR3 is built from 16 residues. Unmatched junction bases numbered 11, after V lost 0 bases and J lost 6 bases. Germline CDR1 and CDR2: SGHRS and YFSETQ. CDR3 region: CASSLEWGQGAGEQYF. For the CDR3, the DNA is TGCGCCAGCAGCTTGGAGTGGGGGCAGGGGGCGGGCGAGCAGTACTTC.

The chain uses TRBV18 and TRBJ1-1; weak D call: TRBD1 (5 bases). The V and J ends lost 3 bases and 6 bases respectively, with 14 bases between them. CDR1 and CDR2 (germline): KGHSH, LQKENI. CDR3 length: 14 amino acids. CDR3 bases: TGTGCCAGCTCACCGGTGGCAGGGTCCCCTGAAGCTTTCTTT. Protein product: CASSPVAGSPEAFF.

The chain uses TRBV5-1 and TRBJ2-2, with D maybe TRBD2 (5 bases). V dropped 7 bases and J dropped 0 bases, with 10 bases sitting between them. CDR3 length: 14 residues. Germline V gives CDR1 SGHRS, CDR2 YFSETQ. The CDR3 nucleotides read TGCGCCAGCCTCTCCGGGACGAACACCGGGGAGCTGTTTTTT. This codes for CASLSGTNTGELFF.

The chain recombines TRBV28 with TRBJ1-1; possible D gene TRBD1, 6 bases. The CDR3 runs 11 residues. V lost 6 bases, J lost 8 bases, and 10 bases lay in between. Germline V CDR1 and CDR2: MDHEN, SYDVKM. The CDR3 is CASSIGQEAFF. As DNA, the CDR3 is TGTGCCAGCAGCATCGGACAGGAAGCTTTCTTT.

V is TRBV11-2 and J is TRBJ2-4; 10 bases are shared with TRBD1. Germline-derived CDR1 and CDR2 are SGHAT and FQNNGV. The V and J ends lost 3 bases and 6 bases, in that order; junction bases with no gene match: 5. This CDR3 spans 15 amino acids. The chain's CDR3 is CASSLGGQGINIQYF. The CDR3 DNA reads TGTGCCAGCAGCTTGGGGGGACAGGGGATAAACATTCAGTACTTC.

V is TRBV6-4 and J is TRBJ1-2; 7 bases are shared with TRBD1. The CDR3 sequence is 15 residues long. Trimming cost V 5 bases and J 4 bases; bases outside gene matches: 10. The germline V gene has CDR1 MRHNA and CDR2 SNTAGT. CDR3 residues: CASSTTGATGYGYTF. The CDR3, as DNA: TGTGCCAGCAGTACAACAGGGGCGACTGGCTATGGCTACACCTTC.

The J gene is TRBJ2-3, the V gene TRBV11-2; maybe TRBD2 (6 bases). Germline loops: CDR1 SGHAT, CDR2 FQNNGV. The CDR3 spans 16 residues. V gave up 8 bases and J gave up 2 bases, with 20 bases separating them. CDR3: CASRPGTGGHTDTQYF. DNA of the CDR3: TGTGCCAGCCGCCCGGGGACCGGGGGTCACACAGATACGCAGTATTTT.

The count of this clone is one. The J gene is TRBJ2-7, the V gene TRBV27; tentatively, D is TRBD2 (6 bases). V was cut by 3 bases and J by 4 bases, with 10 bases left in between. This CDR3 is built from 13 residues. Germline CDR1 reads MNHEY; CDR2 reads SMNVEV (reference sequence). CDR3 amino acids: CASSFSTSYEQYF. The DNA for the CDR3 is TGTGCCAGCAGTTTCTCGACTAGTTACGAGCAGTACTTC.

The genes are TRBV29-1 and TRBJ1-2, with D tentatively TRBD1 (6 bases). The CDR3 runs 14 residues. Germline V CDR1 and CDR2: SQVTM, ANQGSEA. Deletions cut 1 base from V and 5 bases from J, with 14 bases between. CDR3 bases: TGCAGCGTTGAAGTGGGGGGGCGTGAATATGGCTACACCTTC. Translated, it gives CSVEVGGREYGYTF.

This sequence joins TRBV6-5 and TRBJ1-1; D call uncertain. The CDR3 runs 16 residues. Trimming left V 0 bases short and J 5 bases short, with 16 bases between. In germline, CDR1 is MNHEY, CDR2 SVGAGI. CDR3 sequence (DNA): TGTGCCAGCAGTTACTCGATAGGCCTGACGGGGACTGAAGCTTTCTTT. Its translation is CASSYSIGLTGTEAFF.

The chain couples TRBV6-1 to TRBJ1-2; D is ambiguous. Germline V gene data show CDR1 as MNHNS and CDR2 as SASEGT. The CDR3 extends over 12 amino acids. Trimming took 3 bases from V and 7 from J, leaving 9 bases between them. The CDR3 nucleotides read TGTGCCAGCAGTGATAGAGAATTTGGCTACACCTTC. Translating gives CASSDREFGYTF.

V is TRBV6-5 and J is TRBJ1-2; D is uncertain. Trimming removed 3 bases at V and 0 bases at J, with 8 bases between. The CDR3 is made up of 14 amino acids. Germline CDR1 MNHEY, CDR2 SVGAGI. CDR3 DNA: TGTGCCAGCAGTTATGGGAGATCTAACTATGGCTACACCTTC. It encodes CASSYGRSNYGYTF.

The chain employs TRBV27 and TRBJ2-5, with D possibly matching TRBD1 (6 bases). Germline loops: CDR1 MNHEY, CDR2 SMNVEV (reference sequence). This CDR3 region has 15 residues. V lost 4 bases and J 4 bases, leaving 16 bases between the germline ends. The CDR3 DNA is TGTGCCAGCAGTTCTCAAGACAGGAGAACAGAGACCCAGTACTTC. Protein product: CASSSQDRRTETQYF.

The chain has TRBV5-1 and TRBJ2-7; tentatively, D is TRBD2 (6 bases). The V gene's germline CDR1 is SGHRS and CDR2 YFSETQ. V gave up 4 bases and J gave up 3 bases, with 17 bases separating them. The CDR3 has 15 amino acids. The CDR3 sequence: CASSTDYGTLYEQYF. DNA of the CDR3: TGCGCCAGCAGCACCGACTACGGGACTCTCTACGAGCAGTACTTC.

The CDR3: CASSPTGYQPQHF. CDR3 bases: TGTGCCAGTAGCCCGACAGGATATCAGCCCCAGCATTTT. The rearrangement joins TRBV19 to TRBJ1-5; TRBD1 might be the D (6 bases). The germline gives CDR1 LNHDA, CDR2 SQIVND (reference sequence). V dropped 6 bases and J dropped 5 bases, with 11 bases sitting between them. This CDR3 is built from 13 residues.

The genes are TRBV5-4 and TRBJ1-5; 8 bases align to TRBD1. V trimming: 1 base; J trimming: 2 bases; junction bases outside the gene matches: 5. The CDR3 loop spans 16 amino acids. Germline lookup yields CDR1 SGHNT and CDR2 YYREEE (reference sequence). CDR3 amino acids: CASSLWGGQGNQPQHF. The DNA for the CDR3 is TGTGCCAGCAGCTTGTGGGGGGGACAGGGCAATCAGCCCCAGCATTTT.

The chain couples TRBV6-1 to TRBJ2-1, with a possible D match to TRBD2 (6 bases). There are 15 residues in the CDR3. Germline-derived CDR1 and CDR2 are MNHNS and SASEGT. V was shortened by 5 bases and J by 3 bases, with 14 bases between the two germline ends. The CDR3: CASSPTRSVYNEQFF. CDR3 sequence (DNA): TGTGCCAGCAGTCCGACTAGATCGGTCTACAATGAGCAGTTCTTC.

This clone was found once. V usage is TRBV2 and J usage is TRBJ2-7; 9 bases map to TRBD1. After removal of 7 bases from V and 2 bases from J, the junction contained 6 bases not matched to a gene. This CDR3 is 14 amino acids long. Germline V CDR1 and CDR2: SNHLY, FYNNEI. The CDR3 region is CASNPRDRAYEQYF. The CDR3 region has the DNA TGTGCCAGCAACCCCCGGGACAGGGCCTACGAGCAGTACTTC. The whole variable domain, filled in from reference TRBV2 and TRBJ2-7, reads EPEVTQTPSHQVTQMGQEVILRCVPISNHLYFYWYRQILGQKVEFLVSFYNNEISEKSEIFDDQFSVERPDGSNFTLKIRSTKLEDSAMYFCASNPRDRAYEQYFGPGTRLTVT.

This chain joins TRBV27 and TRBJ2-7, with a possible D match to TRBD1 (5 bases). V lost 5 bases and J 3 bases, leaving 14 bases between the germline ends. CDR1 is MNHEY, CDR2 SMNVEV, per germline (reference sequence). This CDR3 region has 14 residues. The CDR3 here is CASSEDKLGYEQYF. The CDR3 DNA reads TGTGCCAGCAGTGAGGACAAATTAGGCTACGAGCAGTACTTC.

The chain uses TRBV2 and TRBJ1-2; no clear D gene. This CDR3 comprises 11 residues. Trimming removed 3 bases from V and 6 bases from J, with 5 bases in between. Germline CDR1 is SNHLY and CDR2 is FYNNEI. The CDR3, as DNA: TGTGCCAGCAGTGACCCTAATGGCTACACCTTC. It translates to CASSDPNGYTF.

The V gene is TRBV21-1, the J gene TRBJ2-1; no check of the table's D call, TRBD2, against the DNA was made. TRBV21-1 is described as a pseudogene. This CDR3 spans 15 amino acids. The CDR3 is CASPEKGLAVNEQFF. CDR3 nucleotide sequence: TGTGCCAGCCCGGAAAAGGGACTAGCGGTCAATGAGCAGTTCTTC.

The chain links TRBV10-3 to TRBJ2-1, with 7 bases fitting TRBD2. With 7 bases clipped from V and 5 bases from J, the junction kept 5 bases outside the gene matches. Germline V CDR1 and CDR2: ENHRY, SYGVKD. The CDR3 covers 13 residues. The CDR3 DNA reads TGTGCCATCATCGGGGGGAATAACAATGAGCAGTTCTTC. Translated, it gives CAIIGGNNNEQFF.

The chain joins TRBV7-9 to TRBJ1-4, with D possibly being TRBD1 (5 bases). The CDR3 spans 13 residues. Per the germline V gene, CDR1 is SEHNR and CDR2 is FQNEAQ (reference sequence). Trimming took 1 base from V and 8 from J, leaving 8 bases between them. The CDR3 region is CASSLGGREKLFF. CDR3 in DNA: TGTGCCAGCAGCTTAGGGGGCAGAGAAAAACTGTTTTTT.

J is TRBJ2-7 and V is TRBV6-1, with TRBD2 matching 11 bases. This CDR3 comprises 15 residues. The V gene's germline CDR1 is MNHNS and CDR2 SASEGT. J was trimmed by 5 bases and V by 6 bases; bases with no gene match: 9. CDR3 bases: TGTGCCAGCAGACTCACTAGCGGGAGCGTCCACGAGCAGTACTTC. As protein: CASRLTSGSVHEQYF.

This rearrangement joins TRBV14 to TRBJ2-5; D uncertain. Germline values: CDR1 SGHDN, CDR2 FVKESK. The germline V and J ends were trimmed by 1 base and 5 bases, with 14 bases remaining between them. There are 15 residues in the CDR3. CDR3 protein: CASSQGLVGGETQYF. In nucleotides, the CDR3 is TGTGCCAGCAGCCAAGGGCTTGTCGGCGGTGAGACCCAGTACTTC.